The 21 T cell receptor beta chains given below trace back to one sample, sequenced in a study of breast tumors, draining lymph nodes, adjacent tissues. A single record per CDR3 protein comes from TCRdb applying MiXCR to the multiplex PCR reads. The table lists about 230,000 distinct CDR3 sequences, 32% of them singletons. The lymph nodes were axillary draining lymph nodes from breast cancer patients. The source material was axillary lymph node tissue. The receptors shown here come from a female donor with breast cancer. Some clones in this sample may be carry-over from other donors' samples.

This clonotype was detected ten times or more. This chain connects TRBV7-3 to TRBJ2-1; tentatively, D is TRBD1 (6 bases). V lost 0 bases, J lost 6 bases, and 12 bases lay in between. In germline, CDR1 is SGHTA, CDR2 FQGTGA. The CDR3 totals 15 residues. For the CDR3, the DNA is TGTGCCAGCAGCTTAACAGGGGGTTCCCCCAATGAGCAGTTCTTC. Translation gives CASSLTGGSPNEQFF.

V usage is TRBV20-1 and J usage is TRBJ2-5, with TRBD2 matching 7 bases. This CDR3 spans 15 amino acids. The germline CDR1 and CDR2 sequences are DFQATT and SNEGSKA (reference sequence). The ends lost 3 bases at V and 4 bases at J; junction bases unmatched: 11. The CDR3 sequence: CSARFWSSGPETQYF. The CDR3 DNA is TGCAGTGCTAGGTTTTGGTCTAGCGGACCAGAGACCCAGTACTTC.

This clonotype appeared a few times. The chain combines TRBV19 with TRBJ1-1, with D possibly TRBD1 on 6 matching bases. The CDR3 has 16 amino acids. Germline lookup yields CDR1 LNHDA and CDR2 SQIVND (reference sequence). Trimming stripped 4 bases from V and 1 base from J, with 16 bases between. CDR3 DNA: TGTGCCAGTAGTAGCCAGGGGATTTTTGGGAACACTGAAGCTTTCTTT. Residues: CASSSQGIFGNTEAFF.

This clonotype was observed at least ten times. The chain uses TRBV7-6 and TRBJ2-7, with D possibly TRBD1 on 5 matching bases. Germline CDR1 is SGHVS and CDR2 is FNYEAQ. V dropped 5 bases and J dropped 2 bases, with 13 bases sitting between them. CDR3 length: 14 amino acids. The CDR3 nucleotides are TGTGCCAGCAGCGCCGGAGCAGGGACCTACGAGCAGTACTTC. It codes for CASSAGAGTYEQYF.

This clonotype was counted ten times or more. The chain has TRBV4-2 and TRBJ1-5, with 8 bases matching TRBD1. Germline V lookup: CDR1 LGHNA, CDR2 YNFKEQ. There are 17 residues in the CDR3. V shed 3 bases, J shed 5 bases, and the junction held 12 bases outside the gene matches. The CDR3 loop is CASSQDRDSLLYQPQHF. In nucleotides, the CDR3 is TGTGCCAGCAGCCAGGACAGGGATTCTCTACTTTATCAGCCCCAGCATTTT.

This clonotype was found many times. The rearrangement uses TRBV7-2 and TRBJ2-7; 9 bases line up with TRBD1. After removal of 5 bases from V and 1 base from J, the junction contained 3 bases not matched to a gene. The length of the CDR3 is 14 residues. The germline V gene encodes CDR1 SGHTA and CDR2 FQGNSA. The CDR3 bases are TGTGCCAGCAGCCGGGGGACAGGGTCCTACGAGCAGTACTTC. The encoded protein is CASSRGTGSYEQYF.

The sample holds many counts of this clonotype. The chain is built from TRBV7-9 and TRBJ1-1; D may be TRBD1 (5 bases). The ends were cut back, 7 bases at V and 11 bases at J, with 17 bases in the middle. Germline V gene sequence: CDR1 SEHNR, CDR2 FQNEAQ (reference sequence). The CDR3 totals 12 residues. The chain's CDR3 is CASNGGGEAAFF. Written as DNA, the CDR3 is TGTGCCAGCAATGGGGGGGGAGAGGCGGCTTTCTTT. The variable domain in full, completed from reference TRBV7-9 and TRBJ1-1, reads DTGVSQNPRHKITKRGQNVTFRCDPISEHNRLYWYRQTLGQGPEFLTYFQNEAQLEKSRLLSDRFSAERPKGSFSTLEIQRTEQGDSAMYLCASNGGGEAAFFGQGTRLTVV.

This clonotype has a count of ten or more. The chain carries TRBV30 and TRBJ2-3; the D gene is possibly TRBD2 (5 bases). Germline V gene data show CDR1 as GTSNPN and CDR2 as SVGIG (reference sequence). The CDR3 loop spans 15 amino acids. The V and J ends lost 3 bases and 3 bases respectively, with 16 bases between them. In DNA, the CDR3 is TGTGCCTGGAGCGGGATTGTCGGGCTTACAGATACGCAGTATTTT. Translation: CAWSGIVGLTDTQYF.

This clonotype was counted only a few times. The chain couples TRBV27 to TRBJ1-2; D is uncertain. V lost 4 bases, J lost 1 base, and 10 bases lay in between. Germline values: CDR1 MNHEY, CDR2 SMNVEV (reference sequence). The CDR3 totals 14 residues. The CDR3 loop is CASSSTRFNYGYTF. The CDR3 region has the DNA TGTGCCAGCAGTTCCACGCGATTTAACTATGGCTACACCTTC.

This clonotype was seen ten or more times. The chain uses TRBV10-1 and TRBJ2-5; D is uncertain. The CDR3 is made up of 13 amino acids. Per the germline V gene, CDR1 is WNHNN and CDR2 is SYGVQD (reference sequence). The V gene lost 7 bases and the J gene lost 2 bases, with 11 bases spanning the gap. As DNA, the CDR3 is TGCGCCAGCACGAAGTGGGGTCAAGAGACCCAGTACTTC. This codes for CASTKWGQETQYF.

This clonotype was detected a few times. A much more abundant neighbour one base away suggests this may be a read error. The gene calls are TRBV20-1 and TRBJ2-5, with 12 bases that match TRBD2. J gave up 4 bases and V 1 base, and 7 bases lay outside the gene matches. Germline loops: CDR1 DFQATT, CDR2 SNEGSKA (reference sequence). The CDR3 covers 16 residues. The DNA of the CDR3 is TGCAGTGCTAGAGGGCTAGCGGGAGGGCCTAGAGAGACCCAGTACTTC. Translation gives CSARGLAGGPRETQYF.

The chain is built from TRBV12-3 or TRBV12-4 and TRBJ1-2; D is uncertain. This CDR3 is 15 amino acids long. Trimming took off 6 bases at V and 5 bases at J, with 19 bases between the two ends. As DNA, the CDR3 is TGTGCCAGCAGGCGAGATGCACCGGGGAGTTATGGCTACACCTTC. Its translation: CASRRDAPGSYGYTF.

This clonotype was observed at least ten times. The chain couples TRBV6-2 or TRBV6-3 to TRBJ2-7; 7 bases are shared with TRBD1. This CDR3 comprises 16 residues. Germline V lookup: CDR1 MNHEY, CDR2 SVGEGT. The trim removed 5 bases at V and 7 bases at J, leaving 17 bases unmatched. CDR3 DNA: TGTGCCAGCAGTGGCTCGGCCTACAGGGGAACGGGAGAGCAGTACTTC. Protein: CASSGSAYRGTGEQYF.

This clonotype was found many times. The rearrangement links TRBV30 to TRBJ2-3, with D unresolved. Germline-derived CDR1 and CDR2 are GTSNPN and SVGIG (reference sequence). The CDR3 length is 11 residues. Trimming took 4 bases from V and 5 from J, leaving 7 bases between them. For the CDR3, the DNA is TGTGCCTGGACCCTGGAAGATACGCAGTATTTT. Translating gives CAWTLEDTQYF.

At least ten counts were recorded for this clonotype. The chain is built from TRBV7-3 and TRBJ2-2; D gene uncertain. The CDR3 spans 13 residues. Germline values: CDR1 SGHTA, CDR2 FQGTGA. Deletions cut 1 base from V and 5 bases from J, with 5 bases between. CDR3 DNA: TGTGCCAGCAGCTTAATTGGAACCGGGGAGCTGTTTTTT. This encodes CASSLIGTGELFF.

Written as DNA, the CDR3 is TGTGCCAGCAGCAGAGACAGGGGACAGACTAGCGGGGCCTACAATGAGCAGTTCTTC. Amino acid sequence: CASSRDRGQTSGAYNEQFF. The rearrangement uses TRBV5-4 and TRBJ2-1; 11 nucleotides line up with TRBD2. CDR3 length: 19 amino acids. The V segment lost 4 bases and the J segment 2 bases; nucleotides outside the gene matches: 14. Germline V gives CDR1 SGHNT, CDR2 YYREEE (reference sequence). The entire variable domain, with the rest obtained from reference TRBV5-4 and TRBJ2-1, is as follows: ETGVTQSPTHLIKTRGQQVTLRCSSQSGHNTVSWYQQALGQGPQFIFQYYREEENGRGNFPPRFSGLQFPNYSSELNVNALELDDSALYLCASSRDRGQTSGAYNEQFFGPGTRLTVL.

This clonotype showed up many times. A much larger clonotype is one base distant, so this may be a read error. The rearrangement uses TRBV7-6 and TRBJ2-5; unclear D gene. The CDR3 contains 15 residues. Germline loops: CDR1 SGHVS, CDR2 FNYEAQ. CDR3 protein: CASSLKLLPRETQHF. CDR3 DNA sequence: TGTGCCAGCAGCTTAAAATTGCTACCTCGAGAGACCCAGCACTTC. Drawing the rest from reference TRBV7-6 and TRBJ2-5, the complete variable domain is GAGVSQSPRYKVTKRGQDVALRCDPISGHVSLYWYRQALGQGPEFLTYFNYEAQQDKSGLPNDRFSAERPEGSISTLTIQRTEQRDSAMYRCASSLKLLPRETQHFGPGTRLLVL.

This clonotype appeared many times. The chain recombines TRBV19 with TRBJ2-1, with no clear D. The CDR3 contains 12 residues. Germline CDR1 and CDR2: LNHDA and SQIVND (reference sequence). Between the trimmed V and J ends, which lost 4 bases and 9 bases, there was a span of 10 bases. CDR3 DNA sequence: TGTGCCAGTAGTAGCCGCCGTGGTGAGCAGTTCTTC. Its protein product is CASSSRRGEQFF.

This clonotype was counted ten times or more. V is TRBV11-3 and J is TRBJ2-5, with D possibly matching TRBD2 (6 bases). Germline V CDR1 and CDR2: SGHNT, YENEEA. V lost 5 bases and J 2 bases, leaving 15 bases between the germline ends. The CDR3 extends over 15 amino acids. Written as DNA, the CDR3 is TGTGCCAGCAGCGGCTGGCGGGGTCCTCAAGAGACCCAGTACTTC. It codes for CASSGWRGPQETQYF. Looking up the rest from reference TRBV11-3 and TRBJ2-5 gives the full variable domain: EAGVVQSPRYKIIEKKQPVAFWCNPISGHNTLYWYLQNLGQGPELLIRYENEEAVDDSQLPKDRFSAERLKGVDSTLKIQPAELGDSAVYLCASSGWRGPQETQYFGPGTRLLVL.

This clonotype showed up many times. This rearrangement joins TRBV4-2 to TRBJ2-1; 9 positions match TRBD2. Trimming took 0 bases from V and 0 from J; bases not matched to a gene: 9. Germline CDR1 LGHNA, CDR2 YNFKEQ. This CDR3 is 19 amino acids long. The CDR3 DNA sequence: TGTGCCAGCAGCCAAGATAGCGGGGGCATCGAGAGCTCCTACAATGAGCAGTTCTTC. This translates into CASSQDSGGIESSYNEQFF.

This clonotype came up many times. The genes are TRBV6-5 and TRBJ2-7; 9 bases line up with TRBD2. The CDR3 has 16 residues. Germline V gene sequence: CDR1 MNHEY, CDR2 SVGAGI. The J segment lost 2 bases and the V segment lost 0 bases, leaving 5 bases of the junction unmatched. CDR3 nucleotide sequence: TGTGCCAGCAGTTACTCGGGTAGCGGGAGCACCTACGAGCAGTACTTC. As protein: CASSYSGSGSTYEQYF.